A selection of T cell receptor beta chains follows, all from one sample in a study of shared clonotypes between healthy human individuals. Libraries were prepared by immunoSEQ multiplex PCR; TCRdb keeps only in-frame clonotypes and omits some of them. Among approximately 720,000 clones listed, about 90% were seen once. Sequences were obtained from naive CD8+ T cells sorted from blood. Source of these receptors: a man aged 25-45 years in good health. The CDR3 runs from the conserved cysteine through the conserved F or W. A D gene is named only where the DNA matches it firmly. Clone size is not always given. Where it is, it says once, few, many or a class for expanded clones.

d_gene: -; abundance: -; len: 15; j_gene: TRBJ2-2; v_gene: TRBV5-6; CDR3aa: CASSPVGLSTGELFF; CDR3nt: TGTGCCAGCAGCCCCGTGGGGCTATCCACCGGGGAGCTGTTTTTT
d_gene: TRBD2; abundance: -; len: 13; j_gene: TRBJ2-1; v_gene: TRBV11-1; CDR3aa: CASKGAGEAEQFF; CDR3nt: TGTGCCAGCAAAGGGGCGGGAGAGGCTGAGCAGTTCTTC
d_gene: -; abundance: -; len: 12; j_gene: TRBJ2-3; v_gene: TRBV11-1; CDR3aa: CASSRTVKAQYF; CDR3nt: TGTGCCAGCAGCCGGACAGTGAAGGCGCAGTATTTT
d_gene: -; abundance: -; len: 13; j_gene: TRBJ2-7; v_gene: TRBV7-6; CDR3aa: CASSLGNHYEQYF; CDR3nt: TGTGCCAGCAGCTTAGGAAACCACTACGAGCAGTACTTC
d_gene: -; abundance: once; len: 11; j_gene: TRBJ2-2; v_gene: TRBV9; CDR3aa: CASSVGGELFF; CDR3nt: TGTGCCAGCAGCGTAGGGGGGGAGCTGTTTTTT
d_gene: TRBD2; abundance: once; len: 13; j_gene: TRBJ2-1; v_gene: TRBV6-5; CDR3aa: CASSYGLVDEQFF; CDR3nt: TGTGCCAGCAGTTACGGACTAGTTGATGAGCAGTTCTTC
d_gene: TRBD1; abundance: once; len: 15; j_gene: TRBJ2-7; v_gene: TRBV4-1; CDR3aa: CASSQQTGGYYEQYF; CDR3nt: TGCGCCAGCAGCCAACAGACAGGGGGCTACTACGAGCAGTACTTC
d_gene: -; abundance: -; len: 17; j_gene: TRBJ2-2; v_gene: TRBV5-6; CDR3aa: CASSSGYEGWNTGELFF; CDR3nt: TGTGCCAGCAGCTCAGGATACGAGGGGTGGAACACCGGGGAGCTGTTTTTT
d_gene: -; abundance: once; len: 16; j_gene: TRBJ2-6; v_gene: TRBV9; CDR3aa: CATDGQSDSGANVLTF; CDR3nt: TGTGCCACAGACGGACAGTCCGACTCTGGGGCCAACGTCCTGACTTTC
d_gene: -; abundance: -; len: 12; j_gene: TRBJ2-7; v_gene: TRBV7-9; CDR3aa: CATAGRTYEQYF; CDR3nt: TGTGCCACCGCGGGACGGACCTACGAGCAGTACTTC
d_gene: -; abundance: -; len: 14; j_gene: TRBJ2-2; v_gene: TRBV29-1; CDR3aa: CSVDLGPDTGELFF; CDR3nt: TGCAGCGTTGACCTGGGGCCCGACACCGGGGAGCTGTTTTTT
d_gene: -; abundance: few; len: 14; j_gene: TRBJ1-2; v_gene: TRBV5-8; CDR3aa: CASSYSGSNYGYTF; CDR3nt: TGTGCCAGCAGCTACTCAGGCTCCAACTATGGCTACACCTTC
d_gene: TRBD2; abundance: -; len: 15; j_gene: TRBJ2-1; v_gene: TRBV19; CDR3aa: CASSASGSSYNEQFF; CDR3nt: TGTGCCAGTAGTGCTAGCGGGAGCTCCTACAATGAGCAGTTCTTC
d_gene: -; abundance: -; len: 15; j_gene: TRBJ2-6; v_gene: TRBV9; CDR3aa: CASRHSSSGANVLTF; CDR3nt: TGTGCCAGCAGGCACAGCAGCTCTGGGGCCAACGTCCTGACTTTC
d_gene: -; abundance: -; len: 14; j_gene: TRBJ2-7; v_gene: TRBV7-9; CDR3aa: CASSVQTVSDEQYF; CDR3nt: TGTGCCAGCAGCGTCCAGACAGTCTCGGACGAGCAGTACTTC
d_gene: -; abundance: -; len: 18; j_gene: TRBJ1-2; v_gene: TRBV7-9; CDR3aa: CASSASSGVRGYDYGYTF; CDR3nt: TGTGCCAGCAGCGCCTCGAGCGGGGTCAGGGGATACGACTATGGCTACACCTTC
d_gene: -; abundance: few; len: 15; j_gene: TRBJ2-5; v_gene: TRBV5-1; CDR3aa: CASSLSRGLGETQYF; CDR3nt: TGCGCCAGCAGCTTGTCTCGGGGGCTGGGGGAGACCCAGTACTTC
d_gene: -; abundance: -; len: 16; j_gene: TRBJ2-5; v_gene: TRBV27; CDR3aa: CASSLWAGTPKETQYF; CDR3nt: TGTGCCAGCAGTTTATGGGCCGGGACCCCAAAAGAGACCCAGTACTTC
d_gene: -; abundance: -; len: 17; j_gene: TRBJ2-7; v_gene: TRBV6-1; CDR3aa: CASSEALLRVGAYEQYF; CDR3nt: TGTGCCAGCAGTGAAGCGCTTCTTAGGGTTGGGGCGTACGAGCAGTACTTC
d_gene: -; abundance: -; len: 14; j_gene: TRBJ2-2; v_gene: TRBV7-9; CDR3aa: CASSRTENTGELFF; CDR3nt: TGTGCCAGCAGCCGGACTGAGAACACCGGGGAGCTGTTTTTT
d_gene: TRBD2; abundance: -; len: 16; j_gene: TRBJ2-7; v_gene: TRBV28; CDR3aa: CASSPLTLAGAYEQYF; CDR3nt: TGTGCCAGCAGCCCTCTGACTCTAGCGGGGGCCTACGAGCAGTACTTC
d_gene: TRBD1; abundance: -; len: 14; j_gene: TRBJ2-1; v_gene: TRBV7-3; CDR3aa: CASSLIGTANEQFF; CDR3nt: TGTGCCAGCAGCTTAATTGGGACAGCGAATGAGCAGTTCTTC
d_gene: -; abundance: -; len: 13; j_gene: TRBJ1-2; v_gene: TRBV27; CDR3aa: CASSWGRGNGYTF; CDR3nt: TGTGCCAGCAGTTGGGGCAGGGGTAATGGCTACACCTTC
d_gene: TRBD2; abundance: -; len: 16; j_gene: TRBJ2-7; v_gene: TRBV28; CDR3aa: CASSFSRTSGMYEQYF; CDR3nt: TGTGCCAGCAGTTTCTCCCGGACTAGCGGGATGTACGAGCAGTACTTC
d_gene: -; abundance: -; len: 16; j_gene: TRBJ2-7; v_gene: TRBV15; CDR3aa: CATSGKGRRGGDEQYF; CDR3nt: TGTGCCACCAGCGGAAAGGGGAGAAGGGGTGGCGACGAGCAGTACTTC
d_gene: -; abundance: -; len: 12; j_gene: TRBJ2-3; v_gene: TRBV28; CDR3aa: CASSWPSDTQYF; CDR3nt: TGTGCCAGCAGTTGGCCGTCAGATACGCAGTATTTT
d_gene: TRBD2; abundance: -; len: 12; j_gene: TRBJ2-7; v_gene: TRBV6-6; CDR3aa: CASSLTSSEQYF; CDR3nt: TGTGCCAGCAGTCTGACTAGCTCCGAGCAGTACTTC
d_gene: -; abundance: -; len: 13; j_gene: TRBJ2-1; v_gene: TRBV4-3; CDR3aa: CASSQEQSNEQFF; CDR3nt: TGCGCCAGCAGCCAGGAACAAAGCAATGAGCAGTTCTTC
d_gene: -; abundance: -; len: 16; j_gene: TRBJ2-3; v_gene: TRBV12-2; CDR3aa: CASRLTIAAGQDTQYF; CDR3nt: TGTGCAAGTCGCTTAACTATAGCAGCCGGCCAGGATACGCAGTATTTT
d_gene: -; abundance: -; len: 18; j_gene: TRBJ2-7; v_gene: TRBV13; CDR3aa: CASSLGLGGGSQWYEQYF; CDR3nt: TGTGCCAGCAGCTTAGGCCTCGGAGGAGGGAGCCAGTGGTACGAGCAGTACTTC
d_gene: -; abundance: -; len: 14; j_gene: TRBJ1-4; v_gene: TRBV19; CDR3aa: CASRRQLLMVRLFF; CDR3nt: TGTGCCAGTAGAAGGCAGTTACTCATGGTTAGACTGTTTTTT
d_gene: -; abundance: -; len: 15; j_gene: TRBJ1-1; v_gene: TRBV11-1; CDR3aa: CASSFSSTGNTEAFF; CDR3nt: TGTGCCAGCAGCTTTTCTTCGACAGGGAACACTGAAGCTTTCTTT
d_gene: TRBD1; abundance: -; len: 17; j_gene: TRBJ2-6; v_gene: TRBV9; CDR3aa: CASSGRDRASGANVLTF; CDR3nt: TGTGCCAGCAGCGGGCGGGACAGGGCCTCTGGGGCCAACGTCCTGACTTTC
d_gene: TRBD2; abundance: -; len: 16; j_gene: TRBJ2-1; v_gene: TRBV27; CDR3aa: CASSSARTSKDNEQFF; CDR3nt: TGTGCCAGCAGTTCAGCTCGGACTAGCAAAGATAATGAGCAGTTCTTC
d_gene: -; abundance: -; len: 15; j_gene: TRBJ2-7; v_gene: TRBV27; CDR3aa: CASSIGWGSTYEQYF; CDR3nt: TGTGCCAGCAGCATTGGGTGGGGGTCTACCTACGAGCAGTACTTC
d_gene: TRBD2; abundance: -; len: 16; j_gene: TRBJ2-1; v_gene: TRBV7-8; CDR3aa: CASSLGGRAIYNEQFF; CDR3nt: TGTGCCAGCAGCTTAGGCGGGAGGGCCATCTACAATGAGCAGTTCTTC
d_gene: -; abundance: -; len: 13; j_gene: TRBJ1-5; v_gene: TRBV27; CDR3aa: CASSLSGNQPQHF; CDR3nt: TGTGCCAGCAGTTTATCCGGCAATCAGCCCCAGCATTTT
d_gene: -; abundance: once; len: 13; j_gene: TRBJ1-2; v_gene: TRBV30; CDR3aa: CAWSVQASYGYTF; CDR3nt: TGTGCCTGGAGTGTACAGGCCAGCTATGGCTACACCTTC
d_gene: TRBD2; abundance: -; len: 17; j_gene: TRBJ2-1; v_gene: TRBV28; CDR3aa: CASSSHVRLAGVSEQFF; CDR3nt: TGTGCCAGCAGTTCCCATGTCCGACTAGCGGGAGTTTCTGAGCAGTTCTTC
d_gene: -; abundance: -; len: 15; j_gene: TRBJ2-7; v_gene: TRBV27; CDR3aa: CASRIRGEPSYEQYF; CDR3nt: TGTGCCTCTCGTATTAGGGGGGAGCCTTCCTACGAGCAGTACTTC
d_gene: -; abundance: -; len: 14; j_gene: TRBJ2-3; v_gene: TRBV5-1; CDR3aa: CASSLVPGPDTQYF; CDR3nt: TGCGCCAGCAGCTTGGTCCCAGGGCCAGATACGCAGTATTTT
d_gene: -; abundance: -; len: 13; j_gene: TRBJ2-7; v_gene: TRBV28; CDR3aa: CASRKTETYEQYF; CDR3nt: TGTGCCAGCAGAAAGACAGAAACCTACGAGCAGTACTTC
d_gene: TRBD1; abundance: -; len: 13; j_gene: TRBJ1-3; v_gene: TRBV28; CDR3aa: CASSSRGRRPIYF; CDR3nt: TGTGCCAGCAGTTCCAGGGGGCGTCGGCCCATATATTTT
d_gene: -; abundance: once; len: 12; j_gene: TRBJ2-1; v_gene: TRBV27; CDR3aa: CASSLASNEQFF; CDR3nt: TGTGCCAGCAGTTTAGCCTCGAATGAGCAGTTCTTC
d_gene: -; abundance: -; len: 14; j_gene: TRBJ2-1; v_gene: TRBV27; CDR3aa: CASSLPGGGNEQFF; CDR3nt: TGTGCCAGCAGTTTACCAGGAGGAGGCAATGAGCAGTTCTTC
d_gene: -; abundance: -; len: 14; j_gene: TRBJ2-7; v_gene: TRBV5-6; CDR3aa: CASSSPTATYEQYF; CDR3nt: TGTGCCAGCAGCAGCCCGACGGCAACCTACGAGCAGTACTTC
d_gene: -; abundance: -; len: 15; j_gene: TRBJ2-7; v_gene: TRBV28; CDR3aa: CASSLRYGGDYEQYF; CDR3nt: TGTGCCAGCAGCCTAAGGTATGGGGGAGACTACGAGCAGTACTTC
d_gene: -; abundance: -; len: 13; j_gene: TRBJ2-7; v_gene: TRBV27; CDR3aa: CASSLTDSYEQYF; CDR3nt: TGTGCCAGCAGTTTGACAGACTCCTACGAGCAGTACTTC
d_gene: TRBD2; abundance: once; len: 16; j_gene: TRBJ2-2; v_gene: TRBV27; CDR3aa: CASRPTSGRRTGELFF; CDR3nt: TGTGCCAGCAGACCAACTAGCGGGAGGCGTACCGGGGAGCTGTTTTTT
d_gene: -; abundance: -; len: 12; j_gene: TRBJ2-1; v_gene: TRBV7-9; CDR3aa: CASSLVNNEQFF; CDR3nt: TGTGCCAGCAGCTTAGTCAATAATGAGCAGTTCTTC